Presented here are 12 T cell receptor beta chains from one specimen sequenced in a study of CD8+CD57+ T cells in acquired aplastic anemia (dated by TCRdb to about 2018). The data were produced on an Illumina HiSeq 2000. Genomic DNA served as template for TCR beta VDJ combination and CDR3 sequence profiling. TCRdb ran its own pipeline on the public reads, namely fastp trimming at Q25 and MiXCR clone calling, and kept in-frame beta chains. Rows with a matching CDR3 protein are joined into one entry that keeps the most common DNA and genes. Recorded for this sample are some 200,000 distinct CDR3 sequences; 60% to 65% of them occurred a single time. Less than 30% of the sample is in the top ten clones. Sequencing input: sorted CD4+, CD8+, or CD8+CD57+ T cells (not recorded which) from PBMCs. The receptors stem from a human donor in good health.

This clonotype came up a few times. The chain joins TRBV10-1 to TRBJ2-7; D uncertain. The CDR3 is 13 amino acids. V was shortened by 2 bases and J by 4 bases, with 9 bases between the two germline ends. Germline CDR1 is WNHNN and CDR2 is SYGVQD (reference sequence). CDR3 sequence reads: CASSERRGYEQYF. The CDR3 nucleotides are TGCGCCAGCAGTGAGCGGCGTGGGTACGAGCAGTACTTC.

This clonotype was counted ten times or more. J is TRBJ1-1 and V is TRBV7-9; D uncertain. This CDR3 is built from 13 residues. V was cut by 5 bases and J by 3 bases, with 10 bases left in between. CDR1 is SEHNR and CDR2 is FQNEAQ in the germline V gene (reference sequence). The CDR3: CASSHLLDTEAFF. The DNA for the CDR3 is TGTGCCAGCAGCCATCTTCTGGACACTGAAGCTTTCTTT.

This clonotype was seen just once. The chain carries TRBV9 and TRBJ2-7, with D possibly being TRBD2 (5 bases). CDR3 size: 16 residues. Germline V CDR1 and CDR2: SGDLS, YYNGEE. Trimming removed 0 bases at V and 0 bases at J, with 13 bases between. The CDR3 coding sequence is TGTGCCAGCAGCGTAGGGGGTGGACTTTTCTCCTACGAGCAGTACTTC. Amino acids: CASSVGGGLFSYEQYF.

This clonotype was seen a few times. The chain has TRBV7-2 and TRBJ2-3; TRBD2 might be the D (5 bases). Germline CDR1 is SGHTA and CDR2 is FQGNSA. The CDR3 loop spans 18 amino acids. Trimming cost V 3 bases and J 3 bases, with 22 bases left between them. CDR3 amino acids: CASSLSASPNGRTDTQYF. The CDR3 bases are TGTGCCAGCAGCTTGAGCGCTAGCCCGAACGGACGGACAGATACGCAGTATTTT.

The table lists this clonotype with a count of one. The chain employs TRBV9 and TRBJ1-1; D unresolved. Trimming removed 4 bases from V and 10 bases from J, with 11 bases in between. The CDR3 totals 11 residues. CDR1 SGDLS and CDR2 YYNGEE come from the germline V gene. The DNA for the CDR3 is TGTGCCAGCAGCCTAGATCGGGGAGCTTTCTTT. This sequence encodes CASSLDRGAFF.

V gene TRBV2 combines with J gene TRBJ2-7; D is perhaps TRBD2 (6 bases). V lost 1 base and J lost 1, with 14 bases in between. The CDR3 consists of 16 residues. Germline-derived CDR1 and CDR2 are SNHLY and FYNNEI. The CDR3 nucleotides read TGTGCCAGCAGTGAAGGGGCGGGACTCGGGTCCTACGAGCAGTACTTC. Translation: CASSEGAGLGSYEQYF.

At least ten counts were recorded for this clonotype. The chain has TRBV2 and TRBJ2-3; D might be TRBD1 or TRBD2, each matching 5 bases. The CDR3 length is 12 residues. Trimming stripped 8 bases from V and 7 bases from J, with 13 bases between. Looked up from germline, CDR1 is SNHLY and CDR2 is FYNNEI. The CDR3 region has the DNA TGTGCCAGCCGGGGACCTGATTATACGCAGTATTTT. Translating it yields CASRGPDYTQYF.

This sequence joins TRBV20-1 and TRBJ1-1, with a possible D match to TRBD1 (5 bases). Germline V gene sequence: CDR1 DFQATT, CDR2 SNEGSKA (reference sequence). The CDR3 consists of 14 residues. Trimming took off 6 bases at V and 1 base at J, with 15 bases between the two ends. CDR3 sequence reads: CSAPGGIANTEAFF. The CDR3 nucleotides are TGCAGTGCCCCTGGGGGAATAGCGAACACTGAAGCTTTCTTT.

This clonotype showed up many times. The chain carries TRBV20-1 and TRBJ2-1, with 14 bases identical to TRBD2. The CDR3 has 14 amino acids. Germline loops: CDR1 DFQATT, CDR2 SNEGSKA (reference sequence). The junction had 6 bases not matched to a gene; V was cut back by 6 bases and J by 8 bases. The CDR3 nucleotides read TGCAGTGCGGGGACTAGCGGGAGTATGTATGAGCAGTTCTTC. Protein: CSAGTSGSMYEQFF.

The chain employs TRBV7-9 and TRBJ2-1; weak D call: TRBD2 (5 bases). V lost 4 bases, J lost 12 bases, and 19 bases lay in between. The length of the CDR3 is 14 residues. Germline CDR1 SEHNR, CDR2 FQNEAQ (reference sequence). CDR3 residues: CASSSGPEGRWQFF. The CDR3 nucleotides read TGTGCCAGCAGCTCCGGACCTGAGGGTAGGTGGCAGTTCTTC. Filled out from reference TRBV7-9 and TRBJ2-1, the complete variable domain reads DTGVSQNPRHKITKRGQNVTFRCDPISEHNRLYWYRQTLGQGPEFLTYFQNEAQLEKSRLLSDRFSAERPKGSFSTLEIQRTEQGDSAMYLCASSSGPEGRWQFFGPGTRLTVL.

As regards this clonotype: A read error is possible here, since a much larger clone lies one base away. Without the conserved terminal phenylalanine or tryptophan, this CDR3 likely stems from a read error. This rearrangement joins TRBV12-3 or TRBV12-4 to TRBJ1-1; perhaps TRBD1 as D (6 bases). The CDR3 covers 15 residues. V lost 4 bases and J lost 3, with 15 bases in between. The CDR3 loop is CASSYSHRVHTEAFS. DNA for the CDR3: TGTGCCAGCAGTTACTCGCACAGGGTACACACTGAAGCTTTCTCT.

A note on this clonotype: Relative to the germline gene, one junction end is altered; a read error may explain this. The chain employs TRBV20-1 and TRBJ2-2, with TRBD2 matching 9 bases. Germline V gives CDR1 DFQATT, CDR2 SNEGSKA (reference sequence). This CDR3 spans 15 amino acids. The CDR3 DNA is TGCAGTGCTACGATAGCGGGAGATCCCTACAATGAGCAGTTTTTT. It yields the protein CSATIAGDPYNEQFF.